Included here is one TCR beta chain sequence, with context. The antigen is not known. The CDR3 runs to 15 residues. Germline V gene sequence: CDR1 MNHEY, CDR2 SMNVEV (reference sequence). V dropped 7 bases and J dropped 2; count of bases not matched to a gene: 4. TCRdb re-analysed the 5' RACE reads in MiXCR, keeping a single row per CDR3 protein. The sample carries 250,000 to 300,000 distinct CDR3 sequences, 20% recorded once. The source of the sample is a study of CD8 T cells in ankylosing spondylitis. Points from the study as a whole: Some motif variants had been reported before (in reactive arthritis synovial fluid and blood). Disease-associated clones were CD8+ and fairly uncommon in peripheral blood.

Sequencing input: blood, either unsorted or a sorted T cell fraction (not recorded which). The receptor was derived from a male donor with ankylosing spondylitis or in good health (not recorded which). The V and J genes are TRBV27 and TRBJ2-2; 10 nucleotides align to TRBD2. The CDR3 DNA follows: TGTGCCAGCACTAGCGGGGGCCATAACACCGGGGAGCTGTTTTTT. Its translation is CASTSGGHNTGELFF.